The TCR delta chain under discussion was sequenced for a study of gamma-delta T cells after stem cell transplantation. TCRdb re-processed the RT-PCR reads via CATT. This repertoire shows roughly 4,500 delta-chain clones, around 1.9% found once; its top ten account for 25% to 40%. The CDR3 runs to 15 residues. The germline V gene has CDR1 GEAIGNYY and CDR2 EKD. Trimming at V came to 3 bases and at J to 3 bases, leaving 8 bases not matched to a gene. This TCR came from a human donor. It is not recorded whose cells these are; they may come from a transplant donor. The sample taken for sequencing was gamma-delta T cells. This sequence joins TRDV2 and TRDJ1, with TRDD3 matching 8 bases. DNA of the CDR3: TGTGCCTGTGACGTACTGGGGGGAGAGCCCGATAAACTCATCTTT. The encoded protein is CACDVLGGEPDKLIF.